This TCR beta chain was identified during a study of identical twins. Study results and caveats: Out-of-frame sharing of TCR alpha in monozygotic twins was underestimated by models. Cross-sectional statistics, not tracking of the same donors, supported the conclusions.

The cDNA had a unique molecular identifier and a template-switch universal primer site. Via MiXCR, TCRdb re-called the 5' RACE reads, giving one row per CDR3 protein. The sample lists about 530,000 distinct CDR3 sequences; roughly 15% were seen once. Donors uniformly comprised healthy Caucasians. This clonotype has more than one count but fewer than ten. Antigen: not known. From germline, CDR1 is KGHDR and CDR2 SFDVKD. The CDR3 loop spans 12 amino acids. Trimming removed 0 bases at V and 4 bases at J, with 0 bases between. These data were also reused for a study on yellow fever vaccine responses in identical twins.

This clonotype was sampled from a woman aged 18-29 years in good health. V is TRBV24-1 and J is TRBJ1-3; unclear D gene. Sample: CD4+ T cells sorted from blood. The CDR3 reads CATSDLGNTIYF. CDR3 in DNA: TGTGCCACCAGTGATTTGGGAAACACCATATATTTT.